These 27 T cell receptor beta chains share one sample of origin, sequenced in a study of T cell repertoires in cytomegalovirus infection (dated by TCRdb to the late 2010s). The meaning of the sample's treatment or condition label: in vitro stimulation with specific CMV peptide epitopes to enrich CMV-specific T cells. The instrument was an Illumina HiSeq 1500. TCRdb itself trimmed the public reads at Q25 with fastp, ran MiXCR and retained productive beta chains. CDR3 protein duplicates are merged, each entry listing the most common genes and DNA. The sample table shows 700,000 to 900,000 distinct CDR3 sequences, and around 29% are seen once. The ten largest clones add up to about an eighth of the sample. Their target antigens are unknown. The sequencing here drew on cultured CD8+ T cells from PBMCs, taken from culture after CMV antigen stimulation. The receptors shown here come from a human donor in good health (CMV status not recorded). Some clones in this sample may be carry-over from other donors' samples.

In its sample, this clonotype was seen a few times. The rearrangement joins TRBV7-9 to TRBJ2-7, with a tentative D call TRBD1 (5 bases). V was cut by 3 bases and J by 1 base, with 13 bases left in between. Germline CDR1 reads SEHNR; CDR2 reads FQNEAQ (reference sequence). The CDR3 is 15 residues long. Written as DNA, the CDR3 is TGTGCCAGCAGCTTGAGCTGGGGCGTATCCTACGAGCAGTACGTC. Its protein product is CASSLSWGVSYEQYV.

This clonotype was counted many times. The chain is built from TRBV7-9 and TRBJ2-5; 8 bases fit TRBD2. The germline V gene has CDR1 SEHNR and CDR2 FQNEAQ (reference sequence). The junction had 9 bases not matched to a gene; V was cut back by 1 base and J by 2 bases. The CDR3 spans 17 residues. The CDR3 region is CASSLGPTSGAQETQYF. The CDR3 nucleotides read TGTGCCAGCAGCTTAGGGCCCACTAGCGGCGCACAAGAGACCCAGTACTTC.

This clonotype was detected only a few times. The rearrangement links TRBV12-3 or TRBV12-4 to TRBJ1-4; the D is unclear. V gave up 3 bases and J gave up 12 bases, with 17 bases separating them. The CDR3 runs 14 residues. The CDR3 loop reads CASSFVAPPEELFF. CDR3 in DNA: TGTGCCAGCAGTTTCGTCGCCCCACCGGAGGAACTGTTTTTT.

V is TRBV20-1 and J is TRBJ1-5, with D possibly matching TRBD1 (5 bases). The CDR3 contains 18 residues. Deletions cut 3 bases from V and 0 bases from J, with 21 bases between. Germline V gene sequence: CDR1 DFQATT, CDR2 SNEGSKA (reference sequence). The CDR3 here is CSARASGTGGRSNQPQHF. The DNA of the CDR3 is TGCAGTGCTAGGGCCTCCGGGACGGGAGGGCGTAGCAATCAGCCCCAGCATTTT.

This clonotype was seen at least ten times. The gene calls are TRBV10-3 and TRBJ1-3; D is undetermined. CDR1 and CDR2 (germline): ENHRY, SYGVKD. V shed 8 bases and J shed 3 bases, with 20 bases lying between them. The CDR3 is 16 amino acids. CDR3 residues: CAILKTAGRNGNTIYF. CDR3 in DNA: TGTGCCATCCTTAAAACCGCCGGACGGAATGGAAACACCATATATTTT.

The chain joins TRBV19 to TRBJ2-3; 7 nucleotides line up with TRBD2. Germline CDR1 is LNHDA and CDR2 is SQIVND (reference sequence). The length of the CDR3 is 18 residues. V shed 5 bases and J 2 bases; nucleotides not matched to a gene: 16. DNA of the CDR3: TGTGCCAGTAGTCCCCCTGGCGTCAGCGGGGCGTCCACAGATACGCAGTATTTT. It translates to CASSPPGVSGASTDTQYF.

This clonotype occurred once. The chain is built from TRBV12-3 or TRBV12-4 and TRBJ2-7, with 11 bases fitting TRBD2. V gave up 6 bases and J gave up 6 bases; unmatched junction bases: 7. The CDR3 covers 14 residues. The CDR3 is CASRSSSGGTEQYF. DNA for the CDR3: TGTGCCAGCAGGTCCTCTAGCGGGGGGACCGAGCAGTACTTC.

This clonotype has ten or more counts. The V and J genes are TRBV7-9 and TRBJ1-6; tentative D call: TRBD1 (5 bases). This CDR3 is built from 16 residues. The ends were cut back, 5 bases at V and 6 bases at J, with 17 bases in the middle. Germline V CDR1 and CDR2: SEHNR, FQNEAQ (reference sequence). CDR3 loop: CASSPTERGLNSPLHF. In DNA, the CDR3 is TGTGCCAGCAGCCCGACGGAGAGGGGACTTAATTCACCCCTCCACTTT.

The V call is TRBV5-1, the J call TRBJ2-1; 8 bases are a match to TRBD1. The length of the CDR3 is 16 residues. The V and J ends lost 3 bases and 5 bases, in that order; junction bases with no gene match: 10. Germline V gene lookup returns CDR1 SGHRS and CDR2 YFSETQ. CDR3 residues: CASSSDDRGKDNEQFF. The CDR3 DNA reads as TGCGCCAGCAGCTCGGATGACAGGGGTAAGGACAATGAGCAGTTCTTC.

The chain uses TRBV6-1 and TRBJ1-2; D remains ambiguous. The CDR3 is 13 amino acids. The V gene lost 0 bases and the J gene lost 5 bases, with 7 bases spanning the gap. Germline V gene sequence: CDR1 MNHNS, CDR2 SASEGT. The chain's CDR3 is CASSEAPAYGYTF. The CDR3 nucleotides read TGTGCCAGCAGTGAAGCCCCCGCTTATGGCTACACCTTC.

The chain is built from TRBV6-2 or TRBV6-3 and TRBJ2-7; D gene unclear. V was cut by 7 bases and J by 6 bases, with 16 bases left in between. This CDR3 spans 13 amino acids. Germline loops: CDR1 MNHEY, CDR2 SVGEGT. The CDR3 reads CASTSGPRTEQYV. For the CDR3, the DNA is TGTGCCAGCACCTCCGGACCGCGCACCGAGCAGTACGTC.

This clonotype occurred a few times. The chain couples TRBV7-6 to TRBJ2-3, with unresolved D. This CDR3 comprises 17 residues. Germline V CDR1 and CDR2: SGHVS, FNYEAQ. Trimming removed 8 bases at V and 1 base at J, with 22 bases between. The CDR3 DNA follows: TGTGCCAGCGGACGTACAAGGGTGCCTCGCGGCACAGATACGCAGTATTTT. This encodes CASGRTRVPRGTDTQYF.

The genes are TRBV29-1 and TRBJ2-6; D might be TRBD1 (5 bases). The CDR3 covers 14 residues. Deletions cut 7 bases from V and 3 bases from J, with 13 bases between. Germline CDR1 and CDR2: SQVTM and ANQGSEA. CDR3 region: CSADQGDGANVLTF. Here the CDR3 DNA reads TGCAGCGCTGACCAGGGTGATGGGGCCAACGTCCTGACTTTC.

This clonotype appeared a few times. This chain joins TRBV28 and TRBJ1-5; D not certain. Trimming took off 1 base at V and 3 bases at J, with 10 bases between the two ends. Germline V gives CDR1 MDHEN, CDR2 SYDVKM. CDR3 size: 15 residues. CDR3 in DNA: TGTGCCAGCAGTTTATCGTTGAGCAACAATCAGCCCCAGCATTTT. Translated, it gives CASSLSLSNNQPQHF.

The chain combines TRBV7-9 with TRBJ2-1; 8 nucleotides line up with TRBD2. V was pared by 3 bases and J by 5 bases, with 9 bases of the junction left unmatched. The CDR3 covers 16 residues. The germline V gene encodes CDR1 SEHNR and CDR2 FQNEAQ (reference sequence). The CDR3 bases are TGTGCCAGCAGCTTCTTGGCGGGGGGAAGTAACAATGAGCAGTTCTTC. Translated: CASSFLAGGSNNEQFF.

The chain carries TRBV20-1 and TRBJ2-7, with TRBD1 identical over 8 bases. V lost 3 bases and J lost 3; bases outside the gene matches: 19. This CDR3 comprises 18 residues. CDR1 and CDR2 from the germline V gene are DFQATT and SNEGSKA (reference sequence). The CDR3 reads CSASASPGQARRVYEQYF. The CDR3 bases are TGCAGTGCTAGCGCCTCTCCGGGACAGGCGCGGAGGGTCTACGAGCAGTACTTC.

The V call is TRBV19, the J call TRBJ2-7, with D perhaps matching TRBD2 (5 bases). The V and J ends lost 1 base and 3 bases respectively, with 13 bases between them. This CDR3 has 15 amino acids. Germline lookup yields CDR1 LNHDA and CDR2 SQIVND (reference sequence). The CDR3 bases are TGTGCCAGTAGTATAGTCAACAGCCGGGACTACGAGCAGTACTTC. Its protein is CASSIVNSRDYEQYF.

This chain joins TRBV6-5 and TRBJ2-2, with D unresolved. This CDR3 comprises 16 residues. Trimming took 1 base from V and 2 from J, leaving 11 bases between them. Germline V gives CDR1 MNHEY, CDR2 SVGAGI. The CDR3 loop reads CASSYLGEDNTGELFF. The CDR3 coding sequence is TGTGCCAGCAGTTACTTAGGTGAAGACAACACCGGGGAGCTGTTTTTT.

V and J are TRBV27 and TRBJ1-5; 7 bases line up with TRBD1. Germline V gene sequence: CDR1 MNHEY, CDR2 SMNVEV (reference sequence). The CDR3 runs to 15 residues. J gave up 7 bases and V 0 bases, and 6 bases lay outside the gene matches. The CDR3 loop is CASSLSRQGEQPQHF. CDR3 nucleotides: TGTGCCAGCAGTTTATCAAGACAGGGAGAACAGCCCCAGCATTTT.

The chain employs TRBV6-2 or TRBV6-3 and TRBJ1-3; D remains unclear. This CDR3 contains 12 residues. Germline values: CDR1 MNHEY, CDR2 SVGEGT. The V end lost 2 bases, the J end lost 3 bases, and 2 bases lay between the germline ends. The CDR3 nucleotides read TGTGCCAGCAGTTACAATGGAAACACCATATATTTT. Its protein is CASSYNGNTIYF.

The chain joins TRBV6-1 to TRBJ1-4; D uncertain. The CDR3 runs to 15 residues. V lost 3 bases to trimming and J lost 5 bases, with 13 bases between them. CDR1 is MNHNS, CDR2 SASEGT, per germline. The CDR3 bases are TGTGCCAGCAGTGATACCGGACGGTCAAATGAAAAACTGTTTTTT. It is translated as CASSDTGRSNEKLFF.

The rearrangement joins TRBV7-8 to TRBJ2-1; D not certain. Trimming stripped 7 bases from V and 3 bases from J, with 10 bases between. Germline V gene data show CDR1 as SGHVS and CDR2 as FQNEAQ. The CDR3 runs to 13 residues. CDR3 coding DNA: TGTGCCAGCATGAACGAAGGCTACAATGAGCAGTTCTTC. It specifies CASMNEGYNEQFF.

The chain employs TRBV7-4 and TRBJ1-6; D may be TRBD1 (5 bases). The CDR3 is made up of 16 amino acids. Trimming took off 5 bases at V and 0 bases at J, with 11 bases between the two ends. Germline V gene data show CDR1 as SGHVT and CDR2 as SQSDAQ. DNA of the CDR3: TGTGCCAGCAGCCTTGTAGGGGCCTCCTATAATTCACCCCTCCACTTT. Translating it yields CASSLVGASYNSPLHF.

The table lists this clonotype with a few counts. The CDR3 region is CASSQEESGGRIGYNEQFF. The CDR3 DNA follows: TGTGCCAGCAGCCAAGAGGAAAGCGGGGGGCGGATTGGTTACAATGAGCAGTTCTTC. J is TRBJ2-1 and V is TRBV4-2; 9 nucleotides match TRBD2. Germline V CDR1 and CDR2: LGHNA, YNFKEQ. This CDR3 spans 19 amino acids. After removal of 0 bases from V and 4 bases from J, the junction contained 13 bases not matched to a gene.

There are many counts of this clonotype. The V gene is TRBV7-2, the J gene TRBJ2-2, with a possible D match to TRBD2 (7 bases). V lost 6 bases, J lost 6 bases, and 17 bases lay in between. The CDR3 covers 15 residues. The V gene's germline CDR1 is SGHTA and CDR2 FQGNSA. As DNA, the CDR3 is TGTGCCAGCAGTTGGGGGGGCCCCGGGGCCGGGGAGCTGTTTTTT. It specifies CASSWGGPGAGELFF.

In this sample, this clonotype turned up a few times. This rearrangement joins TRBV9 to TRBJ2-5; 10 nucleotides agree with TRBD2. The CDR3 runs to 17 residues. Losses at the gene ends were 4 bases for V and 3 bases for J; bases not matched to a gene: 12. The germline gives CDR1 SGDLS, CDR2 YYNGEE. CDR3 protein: CASSTPERGGEEETQYF. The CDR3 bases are TGTGCCAGCAGCACACCTGAGCGGGGGGGCGAGGAAGAGACCCAGTACTTC.

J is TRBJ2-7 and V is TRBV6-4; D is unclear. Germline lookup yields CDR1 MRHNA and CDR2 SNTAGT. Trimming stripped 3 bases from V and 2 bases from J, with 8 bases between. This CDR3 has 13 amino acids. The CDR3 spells CASSEGSTYEQYF. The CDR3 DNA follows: TGTGCCAGCAGTGAGGGCAGTACCTACGAGCAGTACTTC.